The rows below give T cell receptor beta chains drawn from one sample of a study of blood T cell repertoires in COVID-19. Repertoires were generated with immunoSEQ multiplex PCR, while TCRdb's copy carries only in-frame clones and drops some. The sample consists of 200,000 to 250,000 clones, over 60% of them appearing once. The specimen sequenced was peripheral blood. The receptors here all came from a woman in her seventies with acute or convalescent COVID-19. The CDR3 runs from the conserved cysteine through the conserved F or W.

V gene: TRBV7-2; J gene: TRBJ2-3; CDR3 protein: CASSLLGGGNTDTQYF
V gene: TRBV11-2; J gene: TRBJ1-1; CDR3 protein: CASSNRQGWKAEAFF
V gene: TRBV29-1; J gene: TRBJ1-6; CDR3 protein: CVGSRGYNSPLHF
V gene: TRBV10-3; J gene: TRBJ2-2; CDR3 protein: CAISGGTANTGELFF
V gene: TRBV10-3; J gene: TRBJ2-3; CDR3 protein: CAISAEGGTDTQYF
V gene: TRBV3-1/TRBV3-2; J gene: TRBJ2-1; CDR3 protein: CASSLSGGDEQFF
V gene: TRBV9; J gene: TRBJ2-3; CDR3 protein: CASSESSGGSQYF
V gene: TRBV6-4; J gene: TRBJ2-3; CDR3 protein: CASSDSKGDGVDTQYF
V gene: TRBV19; J gene: TRBJ2-5; CDR3 protein: CASSLGQGESRETQYF
V gene: TRBV5-1; J gene: TRBJ2-3; CDR3 protein: CASSLGQAGVPDTQYF
V gene: TRBV6-5; J gene: TRBJ2-3; CDR3 protein: CASHYSGGPDTQYF